What follows describes a single T cell receptor beta chain. Germline values: CDR1 SGHDN, CDR2 FVKESK. V shed 4 bases and J 4 bases; nucleotides not matched to a gene: 6. The CDR3 totals 16 residues. These data belong to a study of T cell clones after liver transplantation. Some clones are missing from TCRdb's copy, which holds only in-frame ones; the method was immunoSEQ multiplex PCR. The data contain about 51,000 clones, more than 65% of them seen just once; the ten biggest clones take up 8.5% to 10%. The J gene is TRBJ1-3, the V gene TRBV14, with 11 bases fitting TRBD1. This TCR derives from a human patient who received a liver transplant. The graft donor may be the source of some T cells. The material was CD4+ T cells from blood, obtained about 56 months after liver transplant. The CDR3 DNA reads TGTGCCAGCAGCCTGCGGACAGGGGGCCCCGGAAACACCATATATTTT. Residues: CASSLRTGGPGNTIYF.